Here is one TCR beta chain with its context. Trimming took off 6 bases at V and 4 bases at J, with 20 bases between the two ends. This CDR3 spans 16 amino acids. Germline CDR1 is LNHDA and CDR2 is SQIVND (reference sequence). These data belong to a study of blood T cell repertoires in COVID-19. Produced via immunoSEQ multiplex PCR; TCRdb's table is partial and in-frame only. The profile covers fewer than 250,000 clones, with 70% to 85% appearing a single time and approximately 3% taken by the ten largest. The chain recombines TRBV19 with TRBJ2-3; D might be TRBD2 (7 bases). The sequence came from a young woman who had recovered from COVID-19. The specimen was PBMCs or T cells enriched from blood (not recorded which). CDR3 DNA: TGTGCCAGTAGATTAAGGGGGACTATGGAGTCAGATACGCAGTATTTT. This codes for CASRLRGTMESDTQYF.